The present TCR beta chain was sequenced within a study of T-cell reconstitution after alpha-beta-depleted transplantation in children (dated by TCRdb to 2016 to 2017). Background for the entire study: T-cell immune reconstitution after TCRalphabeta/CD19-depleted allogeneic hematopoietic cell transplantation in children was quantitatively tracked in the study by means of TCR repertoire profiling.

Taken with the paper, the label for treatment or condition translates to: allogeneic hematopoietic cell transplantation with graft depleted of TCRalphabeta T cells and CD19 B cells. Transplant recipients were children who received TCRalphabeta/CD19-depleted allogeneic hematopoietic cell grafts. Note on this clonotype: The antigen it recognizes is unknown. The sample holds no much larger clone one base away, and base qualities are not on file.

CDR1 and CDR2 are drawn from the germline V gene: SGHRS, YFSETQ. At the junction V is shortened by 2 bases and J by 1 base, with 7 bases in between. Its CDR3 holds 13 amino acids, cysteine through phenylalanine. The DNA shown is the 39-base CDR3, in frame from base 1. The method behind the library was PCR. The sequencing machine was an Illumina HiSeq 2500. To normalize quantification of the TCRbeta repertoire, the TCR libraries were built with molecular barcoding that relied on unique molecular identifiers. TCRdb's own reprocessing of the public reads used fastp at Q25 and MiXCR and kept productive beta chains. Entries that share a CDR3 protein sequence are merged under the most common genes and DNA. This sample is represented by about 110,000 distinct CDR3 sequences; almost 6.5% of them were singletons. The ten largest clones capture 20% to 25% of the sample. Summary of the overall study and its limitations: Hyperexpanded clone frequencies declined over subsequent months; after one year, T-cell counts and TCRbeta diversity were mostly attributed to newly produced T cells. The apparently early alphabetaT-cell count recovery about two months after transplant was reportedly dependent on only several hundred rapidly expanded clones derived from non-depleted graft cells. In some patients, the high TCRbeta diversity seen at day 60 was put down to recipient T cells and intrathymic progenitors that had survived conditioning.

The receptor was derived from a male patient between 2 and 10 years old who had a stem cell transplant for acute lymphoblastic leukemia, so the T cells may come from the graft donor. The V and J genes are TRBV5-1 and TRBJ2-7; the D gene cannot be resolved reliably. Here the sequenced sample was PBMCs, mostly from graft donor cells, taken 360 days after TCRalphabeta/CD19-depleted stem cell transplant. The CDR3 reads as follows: CASSLRSSYEQYF. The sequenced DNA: TGCGCCAGCAGCTTACGGTCTTCCTACGAGCAGTACTTC.